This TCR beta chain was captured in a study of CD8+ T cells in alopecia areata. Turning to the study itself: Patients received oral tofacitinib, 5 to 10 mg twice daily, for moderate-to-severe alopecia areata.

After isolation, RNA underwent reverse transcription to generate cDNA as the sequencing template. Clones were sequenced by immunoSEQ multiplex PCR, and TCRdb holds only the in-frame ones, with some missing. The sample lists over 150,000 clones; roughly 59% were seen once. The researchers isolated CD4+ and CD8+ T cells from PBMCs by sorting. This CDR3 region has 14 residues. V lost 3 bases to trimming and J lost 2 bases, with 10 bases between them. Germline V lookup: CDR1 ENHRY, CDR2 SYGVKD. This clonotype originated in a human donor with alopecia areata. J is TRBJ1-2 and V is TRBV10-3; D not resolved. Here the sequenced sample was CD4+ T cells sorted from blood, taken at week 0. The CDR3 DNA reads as TGTGCCATCAGTGAATCCTCGGGGAACTATGGCTACACCTTC. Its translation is CAISESSGNYGYTF.